The 28 T cell receptor beta chains given below trace back to one sample, sequenced in a study of T-cell memory formation after mild COVID-19. TCRdb called the 5' RACE reads again in MiXCR, with one record for every CDR3 protein. The data show around 99,000 distinct CDR3 sequences, with approximately 15% seen just once and 30% to 45% held by the top ten. Sequenced material: PBMCs or a T cell subset sorted from them (not recorded which). Receptor source: a man aged 18 to 30 who had mild COVID-19 (a few samples of this study predate the infection). Cell type and time point are not known.

This clonotype was seen a handful of times. As DNA, the CDR3 is TGTGCCAGCAGCCCCACTCTAGCGGACACCGGGGAGCTGTTTTTT. Translated, it gives CASSPTLADTGELFF. This chain links TRBV7-3 with TRBJ2-2; TRBD2 agrees at 7 bases. With V trimmed by 5 bases and J by 3 bases, 6 bases remained unmatched. This CDR3 spans 15 amino acids. Germline CDR1 and CDR2: SGHTA and FQGTGA.

This clonotype qualifies as medium-sized. The chain joins TRBV20-1 to TRBJ2-1, with D hard to call. Germline loops: CDR1 DFQATT, CDR2 SNEGSKA (reference sequence). The V gene lost 0 bases and the J gene lost 0 bases, with 9 bases spanning the gap. The CDR3 is made up of 15 amino acids. CDR3 nucleotide sequence: TGCAGTGCTAGAGATTTGACCACCTCCTACAATGAGCAGTTCTTC. Translation: CSARDLTTSYNEQFF.

The V gene is TRBV12-3 or TRBV12-4, the J gene TRBJ2-7, with 8 bases lining up with TRBD1. V shed 5 bases, J shed 4 bases, and the junction held 4 bases outside the gene matches. There are 13 residues in the CDR3. The CDR3, as DNA: TGTGCCAGCAGTCCGGACAGGGAGTACGAGCAGTACTTC. It translates to CASSPDREYEQYF.

The DNA of the CDR3 is TGTGCCAGCAGCTTCGGGACAGGGAACTACGAGCAGTACGTC. Its protein product is CASSFGTGNYEQYV. The chain couples TRBV5-6 to TRBJ2-7; 9 bases are a match to TRBD1. Per the germline V gene, CDR1 is SGHDT and CDR2 is YYEEEE. The CDR3 is made up of 14 amino acids. Germline trimming cut 2 bases from V and 3 bases from J; bases unmatched to any gene: 3.

The rearrangement links TRBV7-8 to TRBJ1-2; possible D gene TRBD1, 6 bases. Germline CDR1 is SGHVS and CDR2 is FQNEAQ. V lost 7 bases, J lost 4 bases, and 13 bases lay in between. This CDR3 spans 13 amino acids. The CDR3 is CASTPGTTYGYTF. Here the CDR3 DNA reads TGTGCCAGCACCCCCGGGACAACCTATGGCTACACCTTC.

The sample holds many counts of this clonotype. In DNA form, the CDR3 reads TGCGCCAGCAGCCAAGATCCGGGACAGGGGGCATCCTACGAGCAGTACGTC. It codes for CASSQDPGQGASYEQYV. V gene TRBV4-1 combines with J gene TRBJ2-7, with 12 positions matching TRBD1. The CDR3 length is 17 residues. Germline loops: CDR1 MGHRA, CDR2 YSYEKL. J gave up 1 base and V 0 bases, and 4 bases lay outside the gene matches.

The rearrangement joins TRBV7-3 to TRBJ2-3; TRBD2 agrees at 8 bases. The CDR3 contains 16 residues. Germline V gives CDR1 SGHTA, CDR2 FQGTGA. V shed 5 bases and J 4 bases; nucleotides not matched to a gene: 11. The CDR3 is CASSPKGLAEADTQYF. As DNA, the CDR3 is TGTGCCAGCAGCCCGAAAGGACTAGCCGAGGCAGATACGCAGTATTTT.

V gene TRBV7-9 combines with J gene TRBJ2-7; 7 bases line up with TRBD2. V shed 5 bases and J 7 bases; nucleotides not matched to a gene: 14. The CDR3 has 15 residues. The V gene's germline CDR1 is SEHNR and CDR2 FQNEAQ (reference sequence). CDR3 nucleotide sequence: TGTGCCAGCAGCACTAGCGCTTGGGGTTTCGGAGAGCAGTACTTC. It encodes CASSTSAWGFGEQYF.

This clonotype was picked up a small number of times. The rearrangement links TRBV9 to TRBJ1-1; perhaps TRBD1 as D (5 bases). Germline values: CDR1 SGDLS, CDR2 YYNGEE. Trimming removed 2 bases from V and 1 base from J, with 12 bases in between. This CDR3 has 15 amino acids. CDR3 loop: CASSVLGAANTEAFF. Written as DNA, the CDR3 is TGTGCCAGCAGCGTCCTCGGGGCGGCGAACACTGAAGCTTTCTTT. Using reference TRBV9 and TRBJ1-1 for the parts outside the CDR3, the full variable domain is DSGVTQTPKHLITATGQRVTLRCSPRSGDLSVYWYQQSLDQGLQFLIQYYNGEERAKGNILERFSAQQFPDLHSELNLSSLELGDSALYFCASSVLGAANTEAFFGQGTRLTVV.

This chain links TRBV7-3 with TRBJ2-6; TRBD1 matches 9 bases. The trim removed 5 bases at V and 2 bases at J, leaving 13 bases unmatched. The V gene's germline CDR1 is SGHTA and CDR2 FQGTGA. This CDR3 region has 19 residues. The CDR3 DNA follows: TGTGCCAGCAGCGGGGATCACGGGGACAGGGTGACTGGGGCCAACGTCCTGACTTTC. It is translated as CASSGDHGDRVTGANVLTF.

This chain links TRBV7-2 with TRBJ2-5, with 8 bases aligning to TRBD2. Trimming cost V 5 bases and J 2 bases; bases outside gene matches: 13. This CDR3 has 17 amino acids. Per the germline V gene, CDR1 is SGHTA and CDR2 is FQGNSA. CDR3 in DNA: TGTGCCAGCAGCCGAAGGGGGGTTAGCGGGGATCAAGAGACCCAGTACTTC. This translates into CASSRRGVSGDQETQYF.

The V gene is TRBV29-1, the J gene TRBJ1-2, with 7 nucleotides matching TRBD1. Germline V gives CDR1 SQVTM, CDR2 ANQGSEA. The CDR3 has 12 residues. The V gene end was trimmed by 4 bases and the J gene end by 5 bases; junction bases not matched to a gene: 4. CDR3 region: CSVATGAYGYTF. The CDR3 nucleotides read TGCAGCGTTGCCACAGGGGCGTATGGCTACACCTTC.

This clonotype showed up many times. The chain uses TRBV6-2 or TRBV6-3 and TRBJ1-5; 7 nucleotides align to TRBD1. After removal of 7 bases from V and 3 bases from J, the junction contained 12 bases not matched to a gene. The germline gives CDR1 MNHEY, CDR2 SVGEGT. This CDR3 region has 16 residues. The CDR3 spells CASTSPQDRTNQPQHF. The DNA for the CDR3 is TGTGCCAGCACCTCACCTCAGGACAGGACCAATCAGCCCCAGCATTTT.

This clonotype was detected a few times. This chain links TRBV5-1 with TRBJ2-7; 9 bases fit TRBD1. The V and J ends lost 4 bases and 5 bases, in that order; junction bases with no gene match: 4. Germline V gene lookup returns CDR1 SGHRS and CDR2 YFSETQ. The CDR3 extends over 13 amino acids. The CDR3 protein is CASSATGGHEQYF. DNA for the CDR3: TGCGCCAGCAGCGCCACAGGGGGCCACGAGCAGTACTTC.

The chain employs TRBV7-9 and TRBJ2-1; D uncertain. The CDR3 is 13 amino acids. V shed 7 bases and J shed 3 bases, with 10 bases lying between them. Germline CDR1 and CDR2: SEHNR and FQNEAQ (reference sequence). The CDR3 region is CASNPPGYNEQFF. The CDR3 DNA is TGTGCCAGCAACCCCCCAGGCTACAATGAGCAGTTCTTC. Full variable domain (rest looked up from reference TRBV7-9 and TRBJ2-1): DTGVSQNPRHKITKRGQNVTFRCDPISEHNRLYWYRQTLGQGPEFLTYFQNEAQLEKSRLLSDRFSAERPKGSFSTLEIQRTEQGDSAMYLCASNPPGYNEQFFGPGTRLTVL.

This clonotype has a count of ten or more. The chain carries TRBV6-5 and TRBJ2-1, with 11 nucleotides matching TRBD2. V lost 8 bases, J lost 5 bases, and 11 bases stayed unmatched. This CDR3 comprises 16 residues. Germline V gene lookup returns CDR1 MNHEY and CDR2 SVGAGI. The CDR3 sequence is CASREGGLAANNEQFF. CDR3 in DNA: TGTGCCAGCCGGGAGGGGGGACTAGCGGCAAACAATGAGCAGTTCTTC.

This clonotype was found a few times. J is TRBJ2-1 and V is TRBV7-8; 10 nucleotides align to TRBD1. CDR1 and CDR2 from the germline V gene are SGHVS and FQNEAQ. The CDR3 extends over 18 amino acids. V gave up 8 bases and J gave up 4 bases; unmatched junction bases: 17. The CDR3 sequence: CASPAEPLRDRGYNEQFF. Written as DNA, the CDR3 is TGTGCCAGCCCTGCAGAACCCCTACGGGACAGGGGTTACAATGAGCAGTTCTTC.

Only a few counts were recorded for this clonotype. This chain connects TRBV6-6 to TRBJ1-1; 7 positions match TRBD1. The germline gives CDR1 MNHNY, CDR2 SVGAGI (reference sequence). V was pared by 2 bases and J by 4 bases, with 10 bases of the junction left unmatched. This CDR3 is 16 amino acids long. CDR3 DNA: TGTGCCAGCAGTTACATCCCAACAGGGGCGGGCACTGAAGCTTTCTTT. Its protein product is CASSYIPTGAGTEAFF.

This rearrangement joins TRBV3-1 to TRBJ2-3, with 11 positions matching TRBD2. CDR1 is LGHDT, CDR2 YNNKEL, per germline (reference sequence). The CDR3 totals 16 residues. V shed 4 bases, J shed 2 bases, and the junction held 5 bases outside the gene matches. The CDR3 protein is CASSPIAGGATDTQYF. In nucleotides, the CDR3 is TGTGCCAGCAGCCCAATAGCGGGGGGGGCCACAGATACGCAGTATTTT.

This sequence joins TRBV9 and TRBJ2-5; D remains ambiguous. Germline CDR1 and CDR2: SGDLS and YYNGEE. CDR3 length: 15 residues. Trimming cost V 4 bases and J 1 base, with 14 bases left between them. DNA of the CDR3: TGTGCCAGCAGCTCCCGAGGAAGGCGCCAAGAGACCCAGTACTTC. It is translated as CASSSRGRRQETQYF.

The CDR3, as DNA: TGTGCCAGCAGCCAAGATCAACGGGATGGAAACACCGGGGAGCTGTTTTTT. Its translation is CASSQDQRDGNTGELFF. The V and J genes are TRBV3-1 and TRBJ2-2, with D perhaps matching TRBD2 (5 bases). CDR1 LGHDT and CDR2 YNNKEL come from the germline V gene (reference sequence). V was shortened by 0 bases and J by 2 bases, with 13 bases between the two germline ends. CDR3 length: 17 residues.

The chain uses TRBV11-3 and TRBJ2-3; D gene unclear. Per germline, CDR1 SGHNT and CDR2 YENEEA. V was cut by 4 bases and J by 4 bases, with 6 bases left in between. The CDR3 consists of 12 residues. CDR3 sequence (DNA): TGTGCCAGCAGCTCCTATGCAGATACGCAGTATTTT. Translated: CASSSYADTQYF.

This clonotype was counted a few times. This sequence joins TRBV4-3 and TRBJ2-3; D may be TRBD1 or TRBD2 (6 bases each). The V end lost 4 bases, the J end lost 6 bases, and 23 bases lay between the germline ends. The length of the CDR3 is 17 residues. Germline V gene data show CDR1 as LGHNA and CDR2 as YSLEER. The CDR3 DNA follows: TGCGCCAGCAGCCGAGGTCACGGGGGCAGCGATCGGGATACGCAGTATTTT. Translation: CASSRGHGGSDRDTQYF.

This clonotype was counted a few times. The CDR3 DNA sequence: TGTGCCAGCAGTACTCTCACTAGCGCCGGCGAGCAGTACTTC. Translation gives CASSTLTSAGEQYF. This chain links TRBV27 with TRBJ2-7; 7 bases are a match to TRBD2. The germline gives CDR1 MNHEY, CDR2 SMNVEV (reference sequence). J gave up 6 bases and V 5 bases, and 10 bases lay outside the gene matches. The CDR3 totals 14 residues.

Comments on this clonotype: A much bigger clone sits one base away, suggesting this may be a read error. V and J are TRBV5-1 and TRBJ1-6; D may be TRBD1 (5 bases). Germline V lookup: CDR1 SGHRS, CDR2 YFSETQ. This CDR3 spans 15 amino acids. V shed 3 bases and J shed 7 bases, with 14 bases lying between them. The CDR3 is CASSSLHGTNSPLHF. The CDR3 DNA sequence: TGCGCCAGCAGCTCACTGCATGGGACGAATTCACCCCTCCACTTT.

This clonotype showed up just a few times. The chain links TRBV4-1 to TRBJ2-3; 7 nucleotides align to TRBD1. The CDR3 covers 17 residues. V shed 0 bases, J shed 0 bases, and the junction held 6 bases outside the gene matches. The germline CDR1 and CDR2 sequences are MGHRA and YSYEKL. The CDR3 DNA is TGCGCCAGCAGCCAAGATGAAGACAGGGCAAGCACAGATACGCAGTATTTT. This translates into CASSQDEDRASTDTQYF.

The rearrangement links TRBV19 to TRBJ1-1; perhaps TRBD1 as D (6 bases). The CDR3 extends over 16 amino acids. With 7 bases removed from V and 7 bases from J, the gap between germline ends came to 25 bases. Germline V lookup: CDR1 LNHDA, CDR2 SQIVND (reference sequence). The CDR3 loop reads CASTPRAGPGTREAFF. The CDR3 DNA reads TGTGCCAGTACCCCTCGAGCGGGTCCCGGGACACGTGAAGCTTTCTTT.

The chain carries TRBV6-5 and TRBJ1-5; D uncertain. V was shortened by 2 bases and J by 0 bases, with 8 bases between the two germline ends. The CDR3 runs 15 residues. CDR1 and CDR2 (germline): MNHEY, SVGAGI. The CDR3 sequence is CASSYAWNSNQPQHF. CDR3 bases: TGTGCCAGCAGTTACGCTTGGAATAGCAATCAGCCCCAGCATTTT.